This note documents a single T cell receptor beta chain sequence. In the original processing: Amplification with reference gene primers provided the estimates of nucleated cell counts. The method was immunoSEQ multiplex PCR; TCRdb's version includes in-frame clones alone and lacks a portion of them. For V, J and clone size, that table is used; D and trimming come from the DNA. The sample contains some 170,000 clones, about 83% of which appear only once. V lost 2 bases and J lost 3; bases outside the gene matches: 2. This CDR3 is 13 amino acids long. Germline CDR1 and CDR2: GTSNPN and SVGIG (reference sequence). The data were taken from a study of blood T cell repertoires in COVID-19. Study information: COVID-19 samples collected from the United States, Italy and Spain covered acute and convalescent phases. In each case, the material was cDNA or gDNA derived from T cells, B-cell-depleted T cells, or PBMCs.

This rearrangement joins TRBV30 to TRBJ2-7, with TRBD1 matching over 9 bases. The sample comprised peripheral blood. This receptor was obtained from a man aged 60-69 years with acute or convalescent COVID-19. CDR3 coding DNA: TGTGCCTGGAGTTCGGGACAGGGCTACGAGCAGTACTTC. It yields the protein CAWSSGQGYEQYF.